The clone carrying this TCR beta chain was recorded a few times. Its antigen is not known. This entry is derived from a study of beta chain features in type 1 diabetes. Study conclusions and caveats: The study found moderately but significantly shorter TCRB CDR3s in all four CD4+ subsets of Type 1 diabetes patients. Any HLA-type effect on TCRB rearrangement remained unresolved here. Insertion counts at VDJ junctions were lower in type 1 diabetes patients, who also showed more deletions there.

The purity of all sorted populations exceeded 95%. Losses at the gene ends were 0 bases for V and 2 bases for J; bases not matched to a gene: 7. Germline V CDR1 and CDR2: SGHRS, YFSETQ. The CDR3 runs 17 residues. The whole isolated RNA underwent reverse transcription, so sequencing captured expressed TCRB transcripts. Data came from immunoSEQ multiplex PCR; TCRdb stores just in-frame clones and leaves some out. The table records hundreds of thousands of clones, around an eighth of them present only once. The sequence was obtained from a young man with type 1 diabetes. The chain is built from TRBV5-1 and TRBJ2-3, with 9 bases that match TRBD2. The material sequenced was naive CD4+ T cells from blood. The CDR3 nucleotides are TGCGCCAGCAGCTTGGCTGGGACTAGCCAGATCACAGATACGCAGTATTTT. Its protein is CASSLAGTSQITDTQYF.